This TCR beta chain emerged from a study of blood T cell repertoires in COVID-19. Study overall: Material from acute and convalescent COVID-19 was sourced from the United States, Italy and Spain. T cells, B-cell-depleted T cells, or PBMCs supplied cDNA or gDNA.

The authors' processing: By means of reference gene primer amplification, nucleated cell counts were estimated. The repertoire was sequenced with immunoSEQ multiplex PCR; TCRdb's copy has only in-frame clones and lacks some. The V and J calls and clone size were taken over from that table, and D and trimming were inferred from the DNA. Among about 200,000 clones listed, 80% to 90% were seen once. The CDR3 covers 16 residues. Per germline, CDR1 KGHSH and CDR2 LQKENI. Trimming cost V 4 bases and J 3 bases, with 13 bases left between them. Sequenced: peripheral blood. This receptor was taken from an elderly woman with acute or convalescent COVID-19. This chain joins TRBV18 and TRBJ1-6, with a possible D match to TRBD1 (6 bases). In nucleotides, the CDR3 is TGTGCCAGCTCACATGAAGGGGGACACTATAATTCACCCCTCCACTTT. It specifies CASSHEGGHYNSPLHF.